This T cell receptor beta chain was captured by sequencing in a study of brain T cells in children with intractable seizures. The study, taken as a whole, reports: Pre-surgery blood may have been undersampled, hiding some clones. Only CDR3 sequence similarity suggested viral specificity, without known HCMV serostatus.

On this clone itself: Its antigen is currently unknown.

This sample's time point: blood from clinic visit 5 months post-surgery; TSC patient then seizure free. Before surgery, patients took at least one anti-epileptic drug. TCRdb keeps only in-frame clones here, not all; method: immunoSEQ multiplex PCR. The sample contains 300,000 to 400,000 clones, over 90% of which appear only once. The CDR3 is made up of 11 amino acids. In germline, CDR1 is SNHLY, CDR2 FYNNEI. V lost 8 bases, J lost 7 bases, and 11 bases lay in between. V gene TRBV2 combines with J gene TRBJ2-5, with D maybe TRBD2 (5 bases). The sample in question was peripheral blood, obtained less than 6 months after surgery. This clonotype was obtained from a boy under two years old with tuberous sclerosis and intractable seizures. In nucleotides, the CDR3 is TGTGCCAGCCTCCGAGAGGGGACCCAGTACTTC. This encodes CASLREGTQYF.